The clone carrying this T cell receptor (beta chain) was seen once. During the collection period, no donor immune events like infections were recorded. Measured with immunoSEQ multiplex PCR; TCRdb has only the in-frame clones, and not every one. The data contain tens of thousands of clones, over 75% of them singletons. V lost 0 bases, J lost 7 bases, and 14 bases lay in between. The CDR3 covers 15 residues. The germline CDR1 and CDR2 sequences are SGDLS and YYNGEE. This sample was included in a study of identifying expanded T cells in peripheral blood. The sequenced material came from blood. This receptor was taken from a person aged 18 to 70 in good health. This chain uses TRBV9 with TRBJ2-4; possible D gene TRBD2, 6 bases. CDR3 in amino acids: CASSVGAGIANIQYF. The CDR3 DNA reads as TGTGCCAGCAGCGTAGGCGCGGGAATCGCGAACATTCAGTACTTC.